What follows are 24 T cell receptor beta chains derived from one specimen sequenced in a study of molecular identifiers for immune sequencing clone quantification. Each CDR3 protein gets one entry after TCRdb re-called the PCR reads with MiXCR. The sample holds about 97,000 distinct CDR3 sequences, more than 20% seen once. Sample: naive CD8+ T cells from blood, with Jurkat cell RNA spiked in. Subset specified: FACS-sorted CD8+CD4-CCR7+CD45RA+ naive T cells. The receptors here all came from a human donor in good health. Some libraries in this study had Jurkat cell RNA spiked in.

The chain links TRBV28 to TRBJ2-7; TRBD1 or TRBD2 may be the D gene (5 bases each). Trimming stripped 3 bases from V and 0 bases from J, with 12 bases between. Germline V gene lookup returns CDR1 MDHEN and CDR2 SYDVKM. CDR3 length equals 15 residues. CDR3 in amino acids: CASSFRGRASYEQYF. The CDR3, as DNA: TGTGCCAGCAGTTTCCGGGGCCGAGCCTCCTACGAGCAGTACTTC.

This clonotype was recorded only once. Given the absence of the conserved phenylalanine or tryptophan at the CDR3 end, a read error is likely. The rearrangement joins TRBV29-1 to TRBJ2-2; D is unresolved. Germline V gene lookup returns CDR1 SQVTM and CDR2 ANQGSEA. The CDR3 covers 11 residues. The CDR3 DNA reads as TGCAGCGTTTCTATCTCCGGAGAGCTGTTTGTT. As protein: CSVSISGELFV.

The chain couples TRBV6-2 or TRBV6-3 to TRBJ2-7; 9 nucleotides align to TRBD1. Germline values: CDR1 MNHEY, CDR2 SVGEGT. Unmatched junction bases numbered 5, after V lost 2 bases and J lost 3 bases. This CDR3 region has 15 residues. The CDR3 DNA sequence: TGTGCCAGCAGTTACGGACAGGGGCTTTTCTACGAGCAGTACTTC. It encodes CASSYGQGLFYEQYF.

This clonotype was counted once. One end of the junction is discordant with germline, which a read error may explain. CDR3 nucleotides: TGTGCCAGCAGTTACGGGGCGAACCCCGGGGCGCTGTTTTTT. This codes for CASSYGANPGALFF. The chain employs TRBV6-5 and TRBJ2-2; either TRBD1 or TRBD2 may fit D (5 bases each). The CDR3 sequence is 14 residues long. CDR1 is MNHEY, CDR2 SVGAGI, per germline.

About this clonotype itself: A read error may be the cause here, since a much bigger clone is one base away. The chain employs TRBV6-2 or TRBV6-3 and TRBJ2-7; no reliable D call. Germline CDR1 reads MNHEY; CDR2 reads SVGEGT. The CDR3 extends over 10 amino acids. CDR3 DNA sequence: TGTGTCAGCACATGGTGCGAGCAGTACTTC. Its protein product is CVSTWCEQYF.

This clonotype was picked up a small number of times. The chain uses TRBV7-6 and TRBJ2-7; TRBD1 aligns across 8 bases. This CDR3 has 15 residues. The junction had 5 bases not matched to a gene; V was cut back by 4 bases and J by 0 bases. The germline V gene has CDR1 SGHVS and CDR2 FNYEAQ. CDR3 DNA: TGTGCCAGCAGCTCCGGACAGGGTTACTCCTACGAGCAGTACTTC. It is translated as CASSSGQGYSYEQYF.

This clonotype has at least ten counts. CDR3 DNA sequence: TGTGCCACCACATCCGGGAGTCGTGTTACCGGGGAGCTGTTTTTT. Its protein is CATTSGSRVTGELFF. J is TRBJ2-2 and V is TRBV6-5; weak D call: TRBD2 (6 bases). The germline V and J ends were trimmed by 10 bases and 5 bases, with 20 bases remaining between them. Per the germline V gene, CDR1 is MNHEY and CDR2 is SVGAGI. This CDR3 comprises 15 residues.

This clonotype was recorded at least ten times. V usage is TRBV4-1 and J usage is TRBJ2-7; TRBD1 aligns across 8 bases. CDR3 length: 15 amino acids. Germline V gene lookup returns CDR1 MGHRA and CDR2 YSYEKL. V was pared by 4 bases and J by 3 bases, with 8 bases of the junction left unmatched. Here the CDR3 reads CASSPVGQASYEQYF. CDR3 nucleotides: TGCGCCAGCAGCCCCGTGGGACAGGCCAGCTACGAGCAGTACTTC.

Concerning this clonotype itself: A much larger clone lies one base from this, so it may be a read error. This CDR3 reads CASSETTGPQEPQYF. CDR3 DNA sequence: TGTGCCAGCAGTGAGACGACAGGGCCCCAAGAGCCCCAGTACTTC. This rearrangement joins TRBV6-1 to TRBJ2-5; 7 bases map to TRBD1. Germline V CDR1 and CDR2: MNHNS, SASEGT. This CDR3 is built from 15 residues.

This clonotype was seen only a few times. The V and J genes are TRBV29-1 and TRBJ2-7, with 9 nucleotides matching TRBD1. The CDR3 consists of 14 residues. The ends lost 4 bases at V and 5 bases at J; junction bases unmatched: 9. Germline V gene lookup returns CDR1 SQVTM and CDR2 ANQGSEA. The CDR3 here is CSVGGQGNIDEQYF. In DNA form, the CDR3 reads TGCAGCGTTGGCGGACAGGGGAACATCGACGAGCAGTACTTC.

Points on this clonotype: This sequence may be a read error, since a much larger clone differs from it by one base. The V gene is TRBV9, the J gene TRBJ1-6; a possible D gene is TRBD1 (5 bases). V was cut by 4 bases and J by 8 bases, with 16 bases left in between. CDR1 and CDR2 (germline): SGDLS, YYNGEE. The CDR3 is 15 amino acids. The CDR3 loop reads CASSRWIGDDSPLHF. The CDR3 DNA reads TGTGCCAGCAGCCGATGGATAGGGGACGATTCACCCCTCCACTTT.

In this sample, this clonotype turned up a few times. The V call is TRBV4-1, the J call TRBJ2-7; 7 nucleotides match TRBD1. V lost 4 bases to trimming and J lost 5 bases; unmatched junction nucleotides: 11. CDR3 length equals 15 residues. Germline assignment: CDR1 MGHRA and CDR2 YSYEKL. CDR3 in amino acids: CASSPLQGLMDEQYF. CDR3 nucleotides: TGCGCCAGCAGCCCCTTACAGGGGTTGATGGACGAGCAGTACTTC.

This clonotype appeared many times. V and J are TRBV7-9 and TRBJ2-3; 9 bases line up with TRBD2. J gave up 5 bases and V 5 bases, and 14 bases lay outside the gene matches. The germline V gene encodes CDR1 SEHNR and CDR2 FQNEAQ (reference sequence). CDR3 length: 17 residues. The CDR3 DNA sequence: TGTGCCAGCAGCCCTCCGGGAGCGGGGGGTCCTATAGATACGCAGTATTTT. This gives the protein CASSPPGAGGPIDTQYF.

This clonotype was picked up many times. The CDR3 DNA sequence: TGTGCCAGCAGCAATCTGGCACCGGGCACAGATACGCAGTATTTT. Its translation is CASSNLAPGTDTQYF. V and J are TRBV7-2 and TRBJ2-3; D not certain. Deletions cut 5 bases from V and 1 base from J, with 13 bases between. This CDR3 spans 15 amino acids. From germline, CDR1 is SGHTA and CDR2 FQGNSA.

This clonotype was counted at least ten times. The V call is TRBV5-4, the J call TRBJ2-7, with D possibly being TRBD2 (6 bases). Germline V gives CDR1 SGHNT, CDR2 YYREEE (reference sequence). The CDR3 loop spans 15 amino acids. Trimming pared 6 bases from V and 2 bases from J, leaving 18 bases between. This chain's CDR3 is CASKLAGRQTYEQYF. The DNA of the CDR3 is TGTGCCAGCAAACTGGCCGGGAGACAAACCTACGAGCAGTACTTC.

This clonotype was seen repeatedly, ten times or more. The CDR3 DNA reads as TGTGCCAGCAGTGACTCTGGCTTGCGCGGTGAGCAGTTCTTC. It is translated as CASSDSGLRGEQFF. This chain uses TRBV6-4 with TRBJ2-1, with unresolved D. The CDR3 runs 14 residues. CDR1 is MRHNA, CDR2 SNTAGT, per germline. Trimming took 0 bases from V and 9 from J, leaving 12 bases between them.

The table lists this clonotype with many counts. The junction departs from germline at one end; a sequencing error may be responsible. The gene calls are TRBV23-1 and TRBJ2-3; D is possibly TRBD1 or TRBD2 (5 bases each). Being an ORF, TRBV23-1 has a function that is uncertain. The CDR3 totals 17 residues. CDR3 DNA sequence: TGCGCCAGCAGTCGAATCGGGACGGATACACAGGCAGATACGCACTATTTT. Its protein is CASSRIGTDTQADTHYF.

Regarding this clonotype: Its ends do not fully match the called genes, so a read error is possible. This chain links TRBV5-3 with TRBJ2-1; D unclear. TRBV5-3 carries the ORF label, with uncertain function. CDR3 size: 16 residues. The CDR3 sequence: CASSYDAVNSYNEQFF. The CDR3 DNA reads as TGTGCCAGCAGCTACGACGCGGTAAACTCCTACAATGAGCAGTTCTTC.

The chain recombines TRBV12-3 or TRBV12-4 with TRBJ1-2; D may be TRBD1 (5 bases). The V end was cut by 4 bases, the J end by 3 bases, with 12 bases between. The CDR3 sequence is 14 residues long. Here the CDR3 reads CASSSAGKDYGYTF. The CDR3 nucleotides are TGTGCCAGCAGTTCGGCAGGGAAAGACTATGGCTACACCTTC.

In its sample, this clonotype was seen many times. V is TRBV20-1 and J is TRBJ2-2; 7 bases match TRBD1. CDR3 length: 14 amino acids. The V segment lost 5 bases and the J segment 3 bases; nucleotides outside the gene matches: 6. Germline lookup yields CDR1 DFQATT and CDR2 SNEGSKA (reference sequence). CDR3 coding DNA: TGCAGTGCTGAAAAGGACAGGTACACCGGGGAGCTGTTTTTT. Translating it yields CSAEKDRYTGELFF.

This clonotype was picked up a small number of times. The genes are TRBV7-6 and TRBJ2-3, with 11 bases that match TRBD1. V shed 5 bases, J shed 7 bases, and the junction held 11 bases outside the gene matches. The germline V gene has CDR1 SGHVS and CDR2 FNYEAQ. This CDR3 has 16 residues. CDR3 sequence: CASSGDRDRGTNTQYF. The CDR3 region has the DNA TGTGCCAGCAGCGGTGATCGGGACAGGGGGACGAATACGCAGTATTTT.

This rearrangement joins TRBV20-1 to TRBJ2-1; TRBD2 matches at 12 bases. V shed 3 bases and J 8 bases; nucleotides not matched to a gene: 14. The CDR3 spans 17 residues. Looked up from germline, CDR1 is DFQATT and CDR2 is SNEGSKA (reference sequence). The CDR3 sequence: CSASPSRTSGRFYEQFF. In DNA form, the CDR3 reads TGCAGTGCTAGCCCATCGAGAACTAGCGGGAGGTTCTATGAGCAGTTCTTC.

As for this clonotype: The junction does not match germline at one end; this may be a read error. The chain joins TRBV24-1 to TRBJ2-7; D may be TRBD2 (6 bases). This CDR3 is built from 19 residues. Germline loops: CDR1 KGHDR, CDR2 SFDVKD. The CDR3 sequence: CATSDLPLSRLGGLYEKYF. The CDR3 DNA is TGTGCCACCAGTGATTTACCCCTCTCCCGACTGGGAGGCCTTTACGAGAAGTACTTC.

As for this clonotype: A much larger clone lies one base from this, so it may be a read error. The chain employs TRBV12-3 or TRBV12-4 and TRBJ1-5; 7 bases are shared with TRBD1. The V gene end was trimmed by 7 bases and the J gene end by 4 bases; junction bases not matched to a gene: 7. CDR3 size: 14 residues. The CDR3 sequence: CASKLGTENQPQHF. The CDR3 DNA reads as TGTGCCAGCAAATTAGGGACAGAGAATCAGCCCCAGCATTTT.